This TCR beta chain derives from a study of blood T cells in healthy people across ages. CDR3 length: 11 residues. Germline assignment: CDR1 LGHNA and CDR2 YSLEER. Study-wide results and limits: Per million T cells, TCR beta diversity dropped roughly linearly as age increased. Considered underestimates were the diversity estimates obtained from one million T cells.

Combining a sample-barcoded 5' primer with a J-beta primer mix, a second PCR ran for 7 to 11 cycles. TCRdb passed the 5' RACE reads through MiXCR, listing each CDR3 protein once. The repertoire includes more than 650,000 distinct CDR3 sequences, around a fifth of them detected once, and 22% sits in the top ten. Caucasian, healthy and from Russia, the donors were aged between roughly 6 and 100. Per sample, a minimum of 7 million PBMCs were isolated. Many counts were recorded for this clonotype. As yet, its antigen is unknown. Input material: blood. The chain carries TRBV4-3 and TRBJ2-5, with D unresolved. The J call is doubtful: the DNA matches TRBJ2-1 better. The clonotype originates from a man in his 70s in good health. DNA of the CDR3: TGCGCCAGCAGCCGTTTAAGTGAGCAGTTCTTC. It translates to CASSRLSEQFF.